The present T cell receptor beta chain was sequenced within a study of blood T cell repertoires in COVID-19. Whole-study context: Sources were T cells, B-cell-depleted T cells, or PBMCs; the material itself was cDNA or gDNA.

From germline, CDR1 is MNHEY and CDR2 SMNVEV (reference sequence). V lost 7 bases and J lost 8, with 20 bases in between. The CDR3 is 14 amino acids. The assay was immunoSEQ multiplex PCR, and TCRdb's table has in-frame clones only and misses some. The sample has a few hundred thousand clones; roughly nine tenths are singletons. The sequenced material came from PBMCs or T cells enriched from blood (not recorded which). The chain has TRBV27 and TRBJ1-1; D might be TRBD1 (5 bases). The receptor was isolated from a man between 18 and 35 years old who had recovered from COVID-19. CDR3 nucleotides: TGTGCCAGCAAGTTCGGGGGGAGGTTGGCCGAAGCTTTCTTT. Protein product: CASKFGGRLAEAFF.